Listed here are 6 T cell receptor beta chains from one sample, sequenced in a study of beta chain features in type 1 diabetes. Expressed TCRB transcripts were sequenced, since all the RNA that had been isolated was reverse transcribed. Generated by immunoSEQ multiplex PCR, the TCRdb table keeps only in-frame clones and is missing some. The sample holds about 140,000 clones, 6.9% seen once. Sequencing input: central memory CD4+ T cells from blood. These receptors were collected from a woman in her 30s in good health.

The table lists this clone with a few counts. This chain joins TRBV6-1 and TRBJ2-1; 9 nucleotides align to TRBD2. The germline CDR1 and CDR2 sequences are MNHNS and SASEGT. This CDR3 is built from 15 residues. The V and J ends lost 1 base and 8 bases, in that order; junction bases with no gene match: 6. The CDR3: CASSEGLAGNHEQFF. The CDR3 nucleotides are TGTGCCAGCAGTGAAGGGCTAGCGGGAAACCATGAGCAGTTCTTC.

This clone was counted only a few times. The CDR3 protein is CASSLGESYNEQFF. CDR3 DNA sequence: TGCGCCAGCAGCTTGGGAGAATCCTACAATGAGCAGTTCTTC. The chain recombines TRBV5-1 with TRBJ2-1; D is unresolved. The CDR3 spans 14 residues. The germline CDR1 and CDR2 sequences are SGHRS and YFSETQ. V was cut by 0 bases and J by 1 base, with 5 bases left in between.

The sample holds one count of this clone. The chain has TRBV19 and TRBJ1-1; possible D gene TRBD1, 6 bases. This CDR3 region has 13 residues. The germline V gene has CDR1 LNHDA and CDR2 SQIVND (reference sequence). Trimming shortened V by 5 bases and J by 8 bases, and 15 bases separated the two germline ends. The CDR3 spells CASSPGGGPEAFF. CDR3 DNA: TGTGCCAGTAGTCCGGGGGGGGGCCCAGAAGCTTTCTTT.

The CDR3 bases are TGTGCCAGCAGTTCCATCTACAATGAGCAGTTCTTC. Translating it yields CASSSIYNEQFF. The genes are TRBV6-5 and TRBJ2-1; D unclear. The CDR3 has 12 amino acids. Germline assignment: CDR1 MNHEY and CDR2 SVGAGI. Trimming cost V 4 bases and J 3 bases, with 4 bases left between them.

The gene calls are TRBV2 and TRBJ2-6; weak D call: TRBD1 (7 bases). Germline loops: CDR1 SNHLY, CDR2 FYNNEI. The CDR3 is made up of 17 amino acids. The V end was cut by 6 bases, the J end by 0 bases, with 15 bases between. The CDR3 is CASRRDSTLSGANVLTF. Here the CDR3 DNA reads TGTGCCAGCAGGCGGGACAGCACACTCTCTGGGGCCAACGTCCTGACTTTC.

The rearrangement uses TRBV2 and TRBJ2-5; 8 nucleotides align to TRBD1. The CDR3 length is 13 residues. Trimming at V came to 4 bases and at J to 6 bases, leaving 4 bases not matched to a gene. Per germline, CDR1 SNHLY and CDR2 FYNNEI. CDR3 DNA sequence: TGTGCCAGCAGTGTTCAGGGGGCACAGACCCAGTACTTC. Translating gives CASSVQGAQTQYF. Full variable domain (rest looked up from reference TRBV2 and TRBJ2-5): EPEVTQTPSHQVTQMGQEVILRCVPISNHLYFYWYRQILGQKVEFLVSFYNNEISEKSEIFDDQFSVERPDGSNFTLKIRSTKLEDSAMYFCASSVQGAQTQYFGPGTRLLVL.